This TCR beta chain was captured by sequencing in a study of blood T cell repertoires in COVID-19. Study in general: Both acute and convalescent COVID-19 samples were obtained from the United States, Italy and Spain.

Participants were aged about 18 to 89 years from 20 to 30 US areas. Assignments of participants to cohorts depended upon their own reported clinical history. The germline CDR1 and CDR2 sequences are KGHSH and LQKENI. CDR3 length equals 16 residues. The V end was cut by 0 bases, the J end by 1 base, with 10 bases between. In the authors' workflow: Scientists estimated how many nucleated cells there were by amplifying reference gene primers. Sequenced by immunoSEQ multiplex PCR; TCRdb stores in-frame clones only, minus some. The V and J calls and clone size were taken over from that table, and D and trimming were inferred from the DNA. This table has a few hundred thousand clones, roughly 89% appearing once.

The chain joins TRBV18 to TRBJ2-4, with D tentatively TRBD2 (5 bases). The TCR sequence derives from a woman in her forties or fifties who had been exposed to COVID-19. The sample was PBMCs or T cells enriched from blood (not recorded which). Here the CDR3 reads CASSPPFSGAKNIQYF. The CDR3 bases are TGTGCCAGCTCACCACCTTTTTCGGGGGCCAAAAACATTCAGTACTTC.